This entry lists 29 T cell receptor beta chains sequenced from one sample in a study of blood T cell repertoires in COVID-19. Method: immunoSEQ multiplex PCR; TCRdb's copy keeps in-frame clones and lacks some. In the table there are some 150,000 clones, more than 85% of which are singletons. The sample consisted of peripheral blood. The origin of the receptors is an elderly woman in a cohort sampled during active or convalescent COVID-19.

The chain combines TRBV14 with TRBJ1-4, with 9 bases fitting TRBD1. Germline V gene lookup returns CDR1 SGHDN and CDR2 FVKESK. After removal of 3 bases from V and 7 bases from J, the junction contained 12 bases not matched to a gene. The CDR3 sequence is 17 residues long. The CDR3 sequence is CASSQGTGHPTGEKLFF. The CDR3 nucleotides are TGTGCCAGCAGCCAGGGGACAGGGCATCCAACGGGTGAAAAACTGTTTTTT.

The chain couples TRBV27 to TRBJ1-4; 7 nucleotides agree with TRBD1. The CDR3 extends over 13 amino acids. The germline V gene encodes CDR1 MNHEY and CDR2 SMNVEV (reference sequence). V trimming: 4 bases; J trimming: 7 bases; junction bases outside the gene matches: 3. The CDR3 DNA reads as TGTGCCAGCAGTTCGGGACAGCTTGAAAAACTGTTTTTT. Translated: CASSSGQLEKLFF.

The chain is built from TRBV4-1 and TRBJ2-1; 10 nucleotides match TRBD2. Per germline, CDR1 MGHRA and CDR2 YSYEKL. The J segment lost 4 bases and the V segment lost 0 bases, leaving 0 bases of the junction unmatched. The CDR3 is 15 residues long. Here the CDR3 DNA reads TGCGCCAGCAGCCAAGAACTAGCGGGATACAATGAGCAGTTCTTC. Translating it yields CASSQELAGYNEQFF.

CDR3 sequence reads: CASSLGGSYGYTF. CDR3 nucleotide sequence: TGTGCCAGCTCCCTCGGGGGGAGCTATGGCTACACCTTC. The chain uses TRBV18 and TRBJ1-2, with D perhaps matching TRBD1 (5 bases). The V gene lost 6 bases and the J gene lost 4 bases, with 12 bases spanning the gap. CDR3 size: 13 residues. CDR1 and CDR2 from the germline V gene are KGHSH and LQKENI.

V usage is TRBV3-1 (or the pseudogene TRBV3-2) and J usage is TRBJ1-2; maybe TRBD1 (6 bases). From germline, CDR1 is LGHDT and CDR2 YNNKEL (reference sequence). V lost 6 bases and J lost 6, with 14 bases in between. This CDR3 comprises 13 residues. The CDR3 DNA is TGTGCCAGCAGTTCACAGGGAGCGCATGGCTACACCTTC. As protein: CASSSQGAHGYTF.

This clone came up a few times. The chain combines TRBV5-1 with TRBJ1-5; D is perhaps TRBD1 (6 bases). The germline V and J ends were trimmed by 0 bases and 6 bases, with 10 bases remaining between them. This CDR3 spans 14 amino acids. CDR1 and CDR2 from the germline V gene are SGHRS and YFSETQ. The CDR3 DNA follows: TGCGCCAGCAGCTTGGTCGCAGGGGTTCAGCCCCAGCATTTT. The encoded protein is CASSLVAGVQPQHF.

J is TRBJ2-1 and V is TRBV6-1; 11 bases map to TRBD1. Germline lookup yields CDR1 MNHNS and CDR2 SASEGT. The CDR3 is made up of 16 amino acids. The V and J ends lost 3 bases and 14 bases, in that order; junction bases with no gene match: 15. The CDR3 nucleotides read TGTGCCAGCAGTGATGGAAGGACAGGGGGCGTAACCAGGGAGTTCTTC. Translation: CASSDGRTGGVTREFF.

J is TRBJ1-4 and V is TRBV15; D remains ambiguous. V was trimmed by 8 bases and J by 1 base, leaving 14 bases between them. Germline V gene data show CDR1 as LNHNV and CDR2 as YYDKDF (reference sequence). This CDR3 region has 15 residues. CDR3 DNA: TGTGCCACCGGAGAGTGGGGAGAAACTAATGAAAAACTGTTTTTT. Its protein is CATGEWGETNEKLFF.

This sequence joins TRBV9 and TRBJ2-5; TRBD1 agrees at 7 bases. CDR3 length: 16 residues. Trimming took 7 bases from V and 4 from J; bases not matched to a gene: 16. The V gene's germline CDR1 is SGDLS and CDR2 YYNGEE. The CDR3 reads CASSEGALPGGETQYF. Written as DNA, the CDR3 is TGTGCCAGCTCTGAGGGCGCCTTGCCAGGGGGAGAGACCCAGTACTTC.

The V and J genes are TRBV15 and TRBJ1-5; TRBD1 is a possible D gene (6 bases). CDR1 is LNHNV, CDR2 YYDKDF, per germline (reference sequence). This CDR3 contains 17 residues. V gave up 5 bases and J gave up 1 base, with 18 bases separating them. The CDR3 DNA reads TGTGCCACCAGCGGAACACAGGGATACCTAAGCAATCAGCCCCAGCATTTT. Translation: CATSGTQGYLSNQPQHF.

This chain connects TRBV27 to TRBJ2-2; 12 nucleotides match TRBD2. The V gene end was trimmed by 5 bases and the J gene end by 4 bases; junction bases not matched to a gene: 5. This CDR3 contains 16 residues. Germline loops: CDR1 MNHEY, CDR2 SMNVEV (reference sequence). The CDR3 DNA reads TGTGCCAGCAGTAAACCGGGACTAGCGGGCACCGGGGAGCTGTTTTTT. Its translation is CASSKPGLAGTGELFF.

The chain links TRBV7-9 to TRBJ2-1; D might be TRBD2 (6 bases). Trimming left V 2 bases short and J 2 bases short, with 13 bases between. The CDR3 runs to 16 residues. Germline-derived CDR1 and CDR2 are SEHNR and FQNEAQ (reference sequence). The CDR3 reads CASSLSASATYNEQFF. The CDR3, as DNA: TGTGCCAGCAGCTTAAGTGCTAGCGCCACCTACAATGAGCAGTTCTTC.

The gene calls are TRBV6-2 or TRBV6-3 and TRBJ1-1; D may be TRBD1 (5 bases). The germline V and J ends were trimmed by 6 bases and 2 bases, with 16 bases remaining between them. The CDR3 is 15 amino acids. Germline V gene lookup returns CDR1 MNHEY and CDR2 SVGEGT. The chain's CDR3 is CASSRAGDSNTEAFF. In DNA, the CDR3 is TGTGCCAGCAGCCGAGCCGGTGACAGTAACACTGAAGCTTTCTTT.

The chain links TRBV12-3 or TRBV12-4 to TRBJ1-1; D ambiguous. The CDR3 is 12 residues long. V was trimmed by 3 bases and J by 10 bases, leaving 12 bases between them. CDR3 residues: CASSFNIVSAFF. The CDR3 DNA is TGTGCCAGCAGTTTTAATATAGTTTCAGCTTTCTTT.

This chain links TRBV28 with TRBJ1-4, with TRBD1 matching over 7 bases. V trimming: 5 bases; J trimming: 2 bases; junction bases outside the gene matches: 8. From germline, CDR1 is MDHEN and CDR2 SYDVKM. This CDR3 has 16 residues. CDR3 region: CASSLGTGVTNEKLFF. The DNA of the CDR3 is TGTGCCAGCAGTCTAGGCACAGGGGTTACTAATGAAAAACTGTTTTTT.

The chain carries TRBV2 and TRBJ1-4; 7 bases map to TRBD1. The CDR3 length is 15 residues. With 4 bases clipped from V and 7 bases from J, the junction kept 9 bases outside the gene matches. The germline gives CDR1 SNHLY, CDR2 FYNNEI. CDR3 loop: CASSADRVLSEKLFF. The CDR3 DNA reads as TGTGCCAGCAGTGCCGACAGGGTCCTCAGTGAAAAACTGTTTTTT.

This clone occurred once. This chain connects TRBV5-1 to TRBJ2-5; possible D gene TRBD1, 6 bases. This CDR3 is built from 14 residues. With 5 bases removed from V and 2 bases from J, the gap between germline ends came to 13 bases. Per germline, CDR1 SGHRS and CDR2 YFSETQ. The CDR3 bases are TGCGCCAGCAGGTTACCAGACAGGCAAGAGACCCAGTACTTC. It translates to CASRLPDRQETQYF.

This chain joins TRBV3-1 (or the pseudogene TRBV3-2) and TRBJ1-3; D is possibly TRBD1 (5 bases). The CDR3 is made up of 16 amino acids. Trimming removed 1 base from V and 5 bases from J, with 15 bases in between. The germline CDR1 and CDR2 sequences are LGHDT and YNNKEL (reference sequence). The CDR3 region is CASSQVPGGGRNTIYF. DNA for the CDR3: TGTGCCAGCAGCCAAGTTCCGGGGGGAGGTAGAAACACCATATATTTT.

The rearrangement joins TRBV15 to TRBJ2-5; perhaps TRBD2 as D (6 bases). This CDR3 is 15 amino acids long. Trimming pared 5 bases from V and 2 bases from J, leaving 15 bases between. Germline V gives CDR1 LNHNV, CDR2 YYDKDF (reference sequence). CDR3 residues: CATSGGTVGQETQYF. The CDR3 nucleotides are TGTGCCACCAGCGGCGGGACTGTCGGGCAAGAGACCCAGTACTTC.

The chain's CDR3 is CSASPLTWYF. The DNA of the CDR3 is TGCAGTGCTAGCCCCCTTACTTGGTATTTT. The V call is TRBV20-1, the J call TRBJ2-3, with D unclear. The V and J ends lost 3 bases and 14 bases respectively, with 12 bases between them. Germline values: CDR1 DFQATT, CDR2 SNEGSKA (reference sequence). CDR3 length: 10 residues.

The gene calls are TRBV9 and TRBJ1-2; no firm D call. Germline V gene sequence: CDR1 SGDLS, CDR2 YYNGEE. The length of the CDR3 is 15 residues. V gave up 0 bases and J gave up 3 bases, with 12 bases separating them. CDR3 residues: CASSVAGSGYYGYTF. In DNA form, the CDR3 reads TGTGCCAGCAGCGTAGCAGGCAGTGGTTACTATGGCTACACCTTC.

V gene TRBV7-2 combines with J gene TRBJ2-3; 7 bases map to TRBD1. The CDR3 consists of 15 residues. Per germline, CDR1 SGHTA and CDR2 FQGNSA. V was pared by 5 bases and J by 3 bases, with 8 bases of the junction left unmatched. CDR3 coding DNA: TGTGCCAGCAGCCACTGGAGGACAGGAACAGATACGCAGTATTTT. This translates into CASSHWRTGTDTQYF.

Concerning this clone itself: Mismatch with germline at one junction end may stem from a read error. The chain's CDR3 is CASSPGTGGSHEQYF. The DNA for the CDR3 is TGTGCCAGCTCACCCGGGACAGGGGGCTCCCACGAGCAGTACTTC. V gene TRBV18 combines with J gene TRBJ2-7; 12 nucleotides align to TRBD1. This CDR3 region has 15 residues. Germline assignment: CDR1 KGHSH and CDR2 LQKENI.

The chain combines TRBV30 with TRBJ2-7, with 7 bases matching TRBD1. Germline V gene data show CDR1 as GTSNPN and CDR2 as SVGIG (reference sequence). J lost 6 bases, V lost 0 bases, and 5 bases had no gene match. CDR3 length equals 13 residues. CDR3 in DNA: TGTGCCTGGAGTGTACGAGCAGGGGGCGAGCAGTACTTC. Amino acids: CAWSVRAGGEQYF.

The chain uses TRBV5-1 and TRBJ2-5; 9 nucleotides line up with TRBD2. This CDR3 has 16 residues. Germline V gene data show CDR1 as SGHRS and CDR2 as YFSETQ. V was pared by 0 bases and J by 0 bases, with 3 bases of the junction left unmatched. CDR3 sequence reads: CASSLGSGRNQETQYF. The CDR3 DNA sequence: TGCGCCAGCAGCTTGGGGAGCGGGAGGAACCAAGAGACCCAGTACTTC.

The chain links TRBV28 to TRBJ2-7; a weak D match, TRBD2 (5 bases). V was shortened by 3 bases and J by 2 bases, with 14 bases between the two germline ends. Germline-derived CDR1 and CDR2 are MDHEN and SYDVKM. The CDR3 runs 15 residues. The CDR3 nucleotides are TGTGCCAGCAGTTTGGGCGGCGGGCCGACCTACGAGCAGTACGTC. Translating gives CASSLGGGPTYEQYV.

This chain links TRBV3-1 (or the pseudogene TRBV3-2) with TRBJ1-4; TRBD1 matches 10 bases. This CDR3 is 14 amino acids long. V shed 3 bases and J 7 bases; nucleotides not matched to a gene: 2. Germline V lookup: CDR1 LGHDT, CDR2 YNNKEL (reference sequence). The CDR3 reads CASSQTGGAEKLFF. As DNA, the CDR3 is TGTGCCAGCAGCCAGACAGGGGGCGCTGAAAAACTGTTTTTT.

J is TRBJ1-1 and V is TRBV3-1 (or the pseudogene TRBV3-2), with 10 nucleotides matching TRBD1. This CDR3 is built from 14 residues. V lost 4 bases, J lost 6 bases, and 5 bases stayed unmatched. The V gene's germline CDR1 is LGHDT and CDR2 YNNKEL (reference sequence). The CDR3: CASSRGQGRAEAFF. The DNA of the CDR3 is TGTGCCAGCAGCCGGGGACAGGGGCGGGCTGAAGCTTTCTTT.

The V call is TRBV28, the J call TRBJ1-2; D is unresolved. This CDR3 contains 14 residues. Trimming took off 6 bases at V and 2 bases at J, with 13 bases between the two ends. Germline CDR1 and CDR2: MDHEN and SYDVKM. The CDR3 DNA reads as TGTGCCAGCAGAACCCCGGGGTTAAACTATGGCTACACCTTC. Amino acids: CASRTPGLNYGYTF.